This T cell receptor (beta chain) was recovered during a study of T-cell memory formation after mild COVID-19. Study information: TCR clusters were mostly donor specific. General observations from the study: Some clones that responded were present in memory (sampled pre-infection), which suggests cross-reactive memory joined. There was a balanced CD4/CD8 profile in clones contracting day 15 to 85, and later expanders leaned CD4+. CD4+ contracting clones were mainly CM and EM; CD8+ ones, EMRA.

V shed 5 bases and J 0 bases; nucleotides not matched to a gene: 6. This CDR3 comprises 15 residues. Germline V gene lookup returns CDR1 LGHDT and CDR2 YNNKEL (reference sequence). TCRdb processed the 5' RACE reads anew with MiXCR; each CDR3 protein has one entry. The data show 540,000 or so distinct CDR3 sequences, about a fifth seen once. About this clonotype: Its antigen is still unknown.

This receptor was identified in an adult woman who had mild COVID-19 (a few samples of this study predate the infection). Cell type and time point are not known. The gene calls are TRBV3-1 and TRBJ2-7, with 8 bases identical to TRBD2. What was sequenced was PBMCs or a T cell subset sorted from them (not recorded which). For the CDR3, the DNA is TGTGCCAGCAGCTCCACCGGGACTAGCTCCTACGAGCAGTACTTC. It yields the protein CASSSTGTSSYEQYF.